Listed below are T cell receptor beta chains from one sample, sequenced in a study of blood T cell repertoires in COVID-19. The protocol was immunoSEQ multiplex PCR, while the TCRdb copy is restricted to in-frame clones and leaves out a portion. The sample shows 150,000 to 200,000 clones, 75% to 85% of them seen only once. The material sequenced was peripheral blood. The receptors were gathered from a human donor in a cohort sampled during active COVID-19. Both conserved end residues are part of each CDR3. D genes are given only for firm matches. A row's size may be missing; if present it is once, few, many or a size class.

size	D	J	V	CDR3	DNA
-	-	TRBJ1-6	TRBV9	CASSVEPGGNSPLHF	TGTGCCAGCAGCGTAGAACCGGGGGGGAATTCACCCCTCCACTTT
-	-	TRBJ1-1	TRBV12-3/TRBV12-4	CASSPGGGTEAFF	TGTGCCAGCAGCCCGGGAGGGGGCACTGAAGCTTTCTTT
-	-	TRBJ1-2	TRBV12-3/TRBV12-4	CASSLARGYTF	TGTGCCAGCAGTTTAGCCCGGGGCTACACCTTC
many	-	TRBJ1-2	TRBV27	CASSLGLGSGYTF	TGTGCCAGCAGTTTAGGGCTGGGGAGTGGCTACACCTTC
-	TRBD2	TRBJ2-7	TRBV9	CASSLGRTSGARTYEQYF	TGTGCCAGCAGCCTAGGAAGGACTAGCGGAGCTCGCACCTACGAGCAGTACTTC
-	-	TRBJ2-1	TRBV7-9	CASSPSDARKFF	TGTGCCAGCAGCCCCTCTGACGCTAGGAAGTTCTTC
-	TRBD1	TRBJ1-1	TRBV27	CASSPLTGAGAEAFF	TGTGCCAGCAGCCCGCTGACAGGGGCCGGGGCTGAAGCTTTCTTT
-	-	TRBJ2-7	TRBV25-1	CASSDQYRVNEQYF	TGTGCCAGCAGTGACCAGTACAGGGTCAACGAGCAGTACTTC
-	-	TRBJ1-5	TRBV20-1	CSASQGSQPQHF	TGCAGTGCTAGTCAGGGATCCCAGCCCCAGCATTTT
-	TRBD1	TRBJ2-7	TRBV7-8	CASSIPQGAQNEQYF	TGTGCCAGCAGCATCCCACAGGGGGCGCAGAACGAGCAGTACTTC
-	-	TRBJ2-6	TRBV28	CASSQHRESSGANVLTF	TGTGCCAGCAGTCAACACAGGGAAAGCTCTGGGGCCAACGTCCTGACTTTC
once	TRBD1	TRBJ2-7	TRBV6-2/TRBV6-3	CASSRDSSAYEQYF	TGTGCCAGCAGTAGGGACAGTAGTGCCTACGAGCAGTACTTC
-	TRBD2	TRBJ2-7	TRBV7-3	CASSLKGGSGYEQYF	TGTGCCAGCAGCTTAAAAGGCGGGAGTGGATACGAGCAGTACTTC
-	TRBD1	TRBJ1-5	TRBV27	CASSLGGRGFQPQHF	TGTGCCAGCAGTTTAGGTGGCAGGGGGTTTCAGCCCCAGCATTTT
-	-	TRBJ2-7	TRBV24-1	CATQGSIDYEQYF	TGTGCCACCCAGGGTAGCATAGACTACGAGCAGTACTTC
-	-	TRBJ2-7	TRBV9	CASSVEPTRSEQYF	TGTGCCAGCAGCGTAGAACCTACTAGGAGCGAGCAGTACTTC
-	-	TRBJ2-7	TRBV28	CASCETGSYEQYF	TGTGCCAGCTGCGAGACTGGCTCCTACGAGCAGTACTTC
-	-	TRBJ1-3	TRBV5-1	CASSLPGSGNTIYF	TGCGCCAGCAGCTTGCCCGGCTCTGGAAACACCATATATTTT
-	-	TRBJ1-2	TRBV9	CASSALDGYTF	TGTGCCAGCAGCGCACTGGATGGCTACACCTTC
-	TRBD1	TRBJ1-1	TRBV5-6	CASSRTGGRDTEAFF	TGTGCCAGCAGCCGTACAGGGGGCAGAGACACTGAAGCTTTCTTT
-	TRBD2	TRBJ2-7	TRBV11-1	CASSSGLAGSYEQYF	TGTGCCAGCAGCTCGGGACTAGCGGGGTCCTACGAGCAGTACTTC
-	-	TRBJ1-2	TRBV10-3	CAINPGSYGYTF	TGTGCCATCAACCCCGGGAGCTATGGCTACACCTTC
-	TRBD1	TRBJ1-4	TRBV27	CASSHDRGVSNEKLFF	TGTGCCAGCAGTCACGACAGGGGTGTAAGTAATGAAAAACTGTTTTTT
-	TRBD1	TRBJ2-7	TRBV10-3	CAISEGDRGLLEQYF	TGTGCCATCAGTGAGGGTGACAGGGGGCTCCTCGAGCAGTACTTC
once	-	TRBJ2-7	TRBV24-1	CATSDPRGEQYF	TGTGCCACCAGTGACCCAAGGGGAGAGCAGTACTTC
-	TRBD2	TRBJ2-3	TRBV24-1	CATSRASGGTDTQYF	TGTGCCACCAGTAGGGCTAGCGGGGGTACTGATACGCAGTATTTT
-	TRBD1	TRBJ1-3	TRBV9	CASSSSPDRFNTIYF	TGTGCCAGCAGCTCTTCCCCGGACAGGTTTAACACCATATATTTT
-	-	TRBJ1-1	TRBV6-5	CASRHFRGGDTEAFF	TGTGCCAGCAGGCACTTCAGGGGCGGAGACACTGAAGCTTTCTTT
few	TRBD2	TRBJ2-2	TRBV4-3	CASRREGLTGELFF	TGCGCCAGCAGGCGGGAGGGCCTAACCGGGGAGCTGTTTTTT
-	-	TRBJ2-5	TRBV19	CASSQQGDQETQYF	TGTGCCAGTAGTCAGCAGGGCGATCAAGAGACCCAGTACTTC
-	TRBD2	TRBJ2-1	TRBV18	CASSPPGGRTRVYNEQFF	TGTGCCAGCTCACCACCGGGAGGCCGGACTAGAGTTTACAATGAGCAGTTCTTC
-	-	TRBJ1-1	TRBV23-1	CASSQPTDSSDTEAFF	TGCGCCAGCAGTCAACCGACGGACAGTTCGGACACTGAAGCTTTCTTT
-	-	TRBJ2-1	TRBV4-2	CASSQVQVSSYNEQFF	TGTGCCAGCAGCCAGGTACAGGTAAGCTCCTACAATGAGCAGTTCTTC
-	TRBD1	TRBJ2-6	TRBV28	CASSSYRGSLEGANVLTF	TGTGCCAGCAGTTCCTACAGGGGCTCTCTTGAGGGGGCCAACGTCCTGACTTTC
-	TRBD2	TRBJ2-1	TRBV6-6	CASSAQTGGLAGSSYNEQFF	TGTGCCAGCAGCGCCCAGACCGGGGGGCTAGCGGGGTCCTCCTACAATGAGCAGTTCTTC
-	-	TRBJ2-6	TRBV6-5	CASSYSSGTGANVLTF	TGTGCCAGCAGTTACTCGTCGGGGACTGGGGCCAACGTCCTGACTTTC
-	TRBD1	TRBJ1-5	TRBV7-2	CASSPGQGAGNQPQHF	TGTGCCAGCAGCCCCGGACAGGGGGCCGGCAATCAGCCCCAGCATTTT
-	-	TRBJ2-7	TRBV7-9	CASSLAFGGLRRHYEQYF	TGTGCCAGCAGCTTAGCATTTGGGGGCCTGAGACGGCACTACGAGCAGTACTTC
-	-	TRBJ1-5	TRBV3-1/TRBV3-2	CASSLGLNNQPQHF	TGTGCCAGCAGTTTGGGACTCAACAATCAGCCCCAGCATTTT
-	TRBD2	TRBJ2-7	TRBV15	CATSRDLGGGPGPLTSYEQYF	TGTGCCACCAGCAGAGATCTGGGGGGGGGTCCGGGACCTCTGACCTCCTACGAGCAGTACTTC
-	TRBD1	TRBJ1-1	TRBV10-3	CAISRDRAGMNTEAFF	TGTGCCATCAGTCGCGACAGGGCAGGGATGAACACTGAAGCTTTCTTT
-	-	TRBJ1-6	TRBV4-3	CASSQDGTVNSPLHF	TGCGCCAGCAGCCAAGATGGAACAGTAAATTCACCCCTCCACTTT
-	-	TRBJ2-1	TRBV29-1	CSATSGNEQFF	TGCAGCGCGACTAGTGGGAATGAGCAGTTCTTC
-	-	TRBJ2-7	TRBV4-3	CASSQSPTGLDYEQYF	TGCGCCAGCAGCCAAAGTCCGACGGGACTCGACTACGAGCAGTACTTC
-	TRBD2	TRBJ2-1	TRBV2	CASRSTSGTYNEQFF	TGTGCCAGCAGATCGACTAGCGGGACCTACAATGAGCAGTTCTTC
-	TRBD1	TRBJ1-5	TRBV28	CASSLGTGGRGNQPQHF	TGTGCCAGCAGTTTAGGGACAGGGGGCAGAGGCAATCAGCCCCAGCATTTT